Following are 22 T cell receptor beta chains from one sample sequenced in a study of control samples from healthy donors and cancer patients. Profiling relied on immunoSEQ multiplex PCR, and the TCRdb table lists in-frame clones only, not all of them. The sample has some 150,000 clones; just under 95% are singletons. Sequencing was carried out using PBMCs. The receptors stem from a man aged 55 to 70 with colorectal cancer.

The chain joins TRBV6-5 to TRBJ1-2; 7 nucleotides line up with TRBD1. The germline V gene encodes CDR1 MNHEY and CDR2 SVGAGI. There are 13 residues in the CDR3. The junction had 4 bases not matched to a gene; V was cut back by 7 bases and J by 2 bases. The CDR3 spells CASTWGQNYGYTF. In DNA form, the CDR3 reads TGTGCCAGCACCTGGGGACAGAACTATGGCTACACCTTC.

This rearrangement joins TRBV2 to TRBJ1-4; possible D gene TRBD1, 6 bases. V lost 7 bases, J lost 3 bases, and 15 bases lay in between. Germline loops: CDR1 SNHLY, CDR2 FYNNEI. The CDR3 consists of 15 residues. CDR3 sequence reads: CASTKGGTPNEKLFF. The DNA of the CDR3 is TGTGCCAGCACCAAGGGGGGGACCCCTAATGAAAAACTGTTTTTT.

The chain uses TRBV5-1 and TRBJ2-1; no clear D gene. CDR3 length: 14 amino acids. Germline CDR1 SGHRS, CDR2 YFSETQ. V lost 1 base to trimming and J lost 3 bases, with 8 bases between them. The CDR3 DNA reads TGCGCCAGCAGCTTGAGGACCGTCTACAATGAGCAGTTCTTC. Translated: CASSLRTVYNEQFF.

The DNA of the CDR3 is TGTGCCAGCAGCCCCGTTCTGGCTGGAAATCAGCCCCAGCATTTT. This codes for CASSPVLAGNQPQHF. The gene calls are TRBV7-8 and TRBJ1-5; unclear D gene. The V and J ends lost 5 bases and 4 bases respectively, with 15 bases between them. The V gene's germline CDR1 is SGHVS and CDR2 FQNEAQ. This CDR3 has 15 amino acids.

V is TRBV6-1 and J is TRBJ1-3; 7 nucleotides match TRBD1. Per the germline V gene, CDR1 is MNHNS and CDR2 is SASEGT. Trimming cost V 3 bases and J 4 bases; bases outside gene matches: 3. CDR3 length: 14 amino acids. The CDR3, as DNA: TGTGCCAGCAGTGATAAGGGACAGGGAAACACCATATATTTT. It specifies CASSDKGQGNTIYF.

V is TRBV2 and J is TRBJ2-1; 10 bases match TRBD2. Germline V gene sequence: CDR1 SNHLY, CDR2 FYNNEI. The CDR3 totals 14 residues. Trimming took 6 bases from V and 4 from J; bases not matched to a gene: 3. CDR3 nucleotides: TGTGCCAGCAGACGACTAGCGGGTTACAATGAGCAGTTCTTC. Translation gives CASRRLAGYNEQFF.

The J gene is TRBJ2-2, the V gene TRBV30; D is perhaps TRBD1 (5 bases). Trimming took 5 bases from V and 6 from J, leaving 28 bases between them. CDR3 length equals 18 residues. Germline V gene data show CDR1 as GTSNPN and CDR2 as SVGIG (reference sequence). The CDR3 reads CAWGRTKGVALIAGELFF. Written as DNA, the CDR3 is TGTGCCTGGGGGCGGACAAAAGGAGTGGCTTTAATCGCCGGGGAGCTGTTTTTT. Looking up the rest from reference TRBV30 and TRBJ2-2 gives the full variable domain: SQTIHQWPATLVQPVGSPLSLECTVEGTSNPNLYWYRQAAGRGLQLLFYSVGIGQISSEVPQNLSASRPQDRQFILSSKKLLLSDSGFYLCAWGRTKGVALIAGELFFGEGSRLTVL.

The gene calls are TRBV7-8 and TRBJ1-2; tentative D call: TRBD1 (6 bases). The V and J ends lost 5 bases and 3 bases respectively, with 19 bases between them. There are 16 residues in the CDR3. In germline, CDR1 is SGHVS, CDR2 FQNEAQ. Here the CDR3 reads CASSQVFSKGDYGYTF. The CDR3 DNA follows: TGTGCCAGCAGCCAAGTATTTTCCAAGGGGGACTATGGCTACACCTTC. The full variable domain, in which reference TRBV7-8 and TRBJ1-2 provide the parts outside the CDR3, is GAGVSQSPRYKVAKRGQDVALRCDPISGHVSLFWYQQALGQGPEFLTYFQNEAQLDKSGLPSDRFFAERPEGSVSTLKIQRTQQEDSAVYLCASSQVFSKGDYGYTFGSGTRLTVV.

The chain recombines TRBV9 with TRBJ2-7; D not certain. Germline values: CDR1 SGDLS, CDR2 YYNGEE. The length of the CDR3 is 13 residues. Trimming stripped 2 bases from V and 6 bases from J, with 12 bases between. CDR3 nucleotide sequence: TGTGCCAGCAGCGTTGACATAACAGCCGAGCAGTACTTC. Encoded protein: CASSVDITAEQYF.

The rearrangement links TRBV5-1 to TRBJ1-2; 8 bases align to TRBD1. Germline V gene data show CDR1 as SGHRS and CDR2 as YFSETQ. J lost 8 bases, V lost 4 bases, and 7 bases had no gene match. The CDR3 is 13 amino acids. CDR3 amino acids: CASSAGQEGGYTF. The DNA of the CDR3 is TGCGCCAGCAGCGCGGGACAGGAGGGCGGCTACACCTTC.

This rearrangement joins TRBV4-1 to TRBJ2-2, with 8 bases that match TRBD1. The CDR3 totals 16 residues. CDR1 is MGHRA and CDR2 is YSYEKL in the germline V gene. Trimming removed 3 bases from V and 3 bases from J; junction bases left unmatched: 6. In nucleotides, the CDR3 is TGCGCCAGCAGCCACATCAGGGGGCGGGACACCGGGGAGCTGTTTTTT. It encodes CASSHIRGRDTGELFF.

This rearrangement joins TRBV4-2 to TRBJ2-2; D unresolved. Germline V gene sequence: CDR1 LGHNA, CDR2 YNFKEQ. V shed 0 bases and J shed 1 base, with 6 bases lying between them. The CDR3 spans 15 residues. CDR3 bases: TGTGCCAGCAGCCAAGACCCTTTGAACACCGGGGAGCTGTTTTTT. This sequence encodes CASSQDPLNTGELFF.

The J gene is TRBJ1-2, the V gene TRBV6-6, with a weak D call TRBD1 (6 bases). The CDR3 is 14 residues long. In germline, CDR1 is MNHNY, CDR2 SVGAGI (reference sequence). V gave up 2 bases and J gave up 2 bases, with 9 bases separating them. The CDR3 loop is CASSYPTGNYGYTF. The CDR3 coding sequence is TGTGCCAGCAGTTACCCCACAGGGAACTATGGCTACACCTTC.

The chain has TRBV11-2 and TRBJ1-4, with D maybe TRBD1 (5 bases). V shed 1 base and J shed 4 bases, with 7 bases lying between them. The CDR3 sequence is 14 residues long. Germline lookup yields CDR1 SGHAT and CDR2 FQNNGV. As DNA, the CDR3 is TGTGCCAGCAGCTTAGGACAGTTTAATGAAAAACTGTTTTTT. Translation: CASSLGQFNEKLFF.

V usage is TRBV27 and J usage is TRBJ1-2, with 10 positions matching TRBD1. The CDR3 length is 14 residues. With 7 bases clipped from V and 7 bases from J, the junction kept 9 bases outside the gene matches. The germline V gene encodes CDR1 MNHEY and CDR2 SMNVEV (reference sequence). Here the CDR3 reads CASTPGQGRFGYTF. The CDR3 DNA reads TGTGCCAGCACCCCGGGACAGGGGCGCTTTGGCTACACCTTC.

Here the CDR3 DNA reads TGTGCCAGCAGCTTGAGAGGACCCATGTACTTC. It codes for CASSLRGPMYF. V gene TRBV7-6 combines with J gene TRBJ2-5, with no clear D. Germline values: CDR1 SGHVS, CDR2 FNYEAQ. V gave up 3 bases and J gave up 13 bases, with 12 bases separating them. The CDR3 extends over 11 amino acids.

The CDR3 DNA reads as TGTGCCAGCAGCCAAGTGGGGGACTCTGCCAAAGCTTTCTTT. Translation: CASSQVGDSAKAFF. The chain employs TRBV14 and TRBJ1-1; a weak D match, TRBD1 (5 bases). V gave up 1 base and J gave up 9 bases, with 15 bases separating them. The CDR3 totals 14 residues. Germline CDR1 SGHDN, CDR2 FVKESK.

The chain couples TRBV4-2 to TRBJ2-3; D ambiguous. The V gene's germline CDR1 is LGHNA and CDR2 YNFKEQ. CDR3 length: 19 residues. Trimming took 1 base from V and 0 from J, leaving 20 bases between them. This CDR3 is CASSQVKFGLDDSTDTQYF. As DNA, the CDR3 is TGTGCCAGCAGCCAAGTAAAGTTTGGGCTCGACGATAGCACAGATACGCAGTATTTT.

The chain uses TRBV10-3 and TRBJ1-6, with D tentatively TRBD1 (6 bases). The CDR3 covers 14 residues. The V end was cut by 4 bases, the J end by 7 bases, with 11 bases between. CDR1 and CDR2 (germline): ENHRY, SYGVKD. In DNA form, the CDR3 reads TGTGCCATCAGTGGGGGGCCGGGGAATTCACCCCTCCACTTT. It specifies CAISGGPGNSPLHF.

The rearrangement uses TRBV4-3 and TRBJ2-1; 7 bases line up with TRBD1. The ends lost 6 bases at V and 0 bases at J; junction bases unmatched: 11. The CDR3 totals 17 residues. Germline CDR1 is LGHNA and CDR2 is YSLEER. CDR3 amino acids: CASSQLGDRASYNEQFF. The CDR3 nucleotides read TGCGCCAGCAGTCAGCTCGGCGACAGGGCCTCCTACAATGAGCAGTTCTTC.

The rearrangement uses TRBV10-3 and TRBJ2-7, with a possible D match to TRBD1 (7 bases). With 0 bases removed from V and 4 bases from J, the gap between germline ends came to 10 bases. Germline CDR1 reads ENHRY; CDR2 reads SYGVKD. There are 14 residues in the CDR3. CDR3 amino acids: CAISESTGRYEQYF. In nucleotides, the CDR3 is TGTGCCATCAGTGAGTCGACAGGGAGGTACGAGCAGTACTTC.

The chain links TRBV18 to TRBJ2-7; 8 bases are shared with TRBD1. Germline V lookup: CDR1 KGHSH, CDR2 LQKENI. With V trimmed by 3 bases and J by 6 bases, 13 bases remained unmatched. This CDR3 has 16 amino acids. CDR3 residues: CASSPFYLTGGGEQYF. The CDR3 DNA follows: TGTGCCAGCTCACCCTTTTACCTTACAGGGGGAGGCGAGCAGTACTTC.